The clone carrying this T cell receptor beta chain was seen many times. Its antigen is unknown. CDR1 is SEHNR, CDR2 FQNEAQ, per germline (reference sequence). This CDR3 is built from 14 residues. The V and J ends lost 0 bases and 1 base respectively, with 6 bases between them. The iRepertoire nested amplicon-rescue multiplex PCR amplified TCR alpha and beta CDR3s from RNA. TCRdb recomputed calls from the multiplex PCR reads with MiXCR, one row per CDR3 protein. The sample holds about 180,000 distinct CDR3 sequences, over 40% seen once. This sample is part of a study of glioma-infiltrating T cells. Study findings and constraints: Very few CDR3 sequences were shared between tissue and blood.

This receptor was identified in a human donor with low-grade glioma or glioblastoma, undergoing nonglioma brain surgery, or in good health (not recorded which). Sequenced material: glioma tissue, nonneoplastic brain tissue, or PBMCs (not recorded which). The chain recombines TRBV7-9 with TRBJ1-1; D gene uncertain. The CDR3 is CASSLAGPNTEAFF. As DNA, the CDR3 is TGTGCCAGCAGCTTAGCAGGGCCGAACACTGAAGCTTTCTTT.